These T cell receptor beta chains were read from a single sample in a study of cytomegalovirus exposure and HLA in healthy donors. Assay used: immunoSEQ multiplex PCR; TCRdb lists only in-frame clones, some missing. The sample holds roughly 170,000 clones, approximately 80% seen once. The sample taken for sequencing was PBMCs. The receptors originated from a man younger than 45 in good health and CMV-seropositive. Both conserved end residues are part of each CDR3. A D gene is named only where the DNA matches it firmly. Clone size appears in some rows only: once, few, many, or a class for an expanded clone.

few	TRBV6-1	-	TRBJ2-6	CASSDGSGANVLTF	TGTGCCAGCAGTGACGGCTCTGGGGCCAACGTCCTGACTTTC
few	TRBV7-2	-	TRBJ2-3	CASSLSAPYTDTQYF	TGTGCCAGCAGCTTAAGCGCCCCTTACACAGATACGCAGTATTTT
-	TRBV30	-	TRBJ2-7	CAWVGGGNYEQYF	TGTGCCTGGGTCGGTGGCGGTAACTACGAGCAGTACTTC
-	TRBV5-1	TRBD1	TRBJ1-2	CASSWGTGDGYTF	TGCGCCAGCAGCTGGGGGACAGGGGATGGCTACACCTTC
-	TRBV15	-	TRBJ1-5	CATSIAGARYQPQHF	TGTGCCACCAGCATTGCAGGGGCGAGGTATCAGCCCCAGCATTTT
-	TRBV4-1	-	TRBJ1-5	CASSQEPTGNQPQHF	TGCGCCAGCAGCCAAGAACCGACAGGCAATCAGCCCCAGCATTTT
many	TRBV6-4	TRBD1	TRBJ1-1	CASSSGGEASEAFF	TGTGCCAGCAGCTCAGGGGGAGAAGCCTCCGAAGCTTTCTTT
-	TRBV5-6	TRBD1	TRBJ1-1	CASRFGTTGGMNTEAFF	TGTGCCAGCAGATTTGGGACTACAGGGGGGATGAACACTGAAGCTTTCTTT
-	TRBV5-8	-	TRBJ2-3	CASSLGAQGTSMDTQYF	TGTGCCAGCAGCTTGGGGGCCCAGGGCACAAGTATGGATACGCAGTATTTT
-	TRBV6-5	-	TRBJ2-1	CASSYSGGGSYNEQFF	TGTGCCAGCAGTTACTCTGGGGGAGGCTCCTACAATGAGCAGTTCTTC
-	TRBV15	-	TRBJ2-5	CATSRVGTDNQETQYF	TGTGCCACCAGCAGAGTTGGGACTGACAACCAAGAGACCCAGTACTTC
-	TRBV19	-	TRBJ2-7	CASSMTPAQGEQYF	TGTGCCAGTAGTATGACTCCTGCCCAAGGCGAGCAGTACTTC
-	TRBV6-5	TRBD1	TRBJ2-1	CASRGTGELSEQFF	TGTGCCAGCCGCGGGACAGGGGAATTAAGTGAGCAGTTCTTC
-	TRBV30	TRBD2	TRBJ2-7	CAWSTGLAGDSEQYF	TGTGCCTGGAGTACAGGACTAGCGGGAGATAGCGAGCAGTACTTC
-	TRBV21-1	-	TRBJ2-7	CASSRHREQYF	TGTGCCAGCAGCAGACATCGCGAGCAGTACTTC
-	TRBV12-5	TRBD2	TRBJ2-3	CASGVAGSTDTQYF	TGTGCTAGTGGGGTAGCGGGAAGTACAGATACGCAGTATTTT
-	TRBV5-1	-	TRBJ2-5	CASSLEGLRGETQYF	TGCGCCAGCAGCTTGGAAGGTCTCAGGGGAGAGACCCAGTACTTC
-	TRBV7-3	TRBD2	TRBJ2-3	CASSPKAGGPDTQYF	TGTGCCAGCAGCCCAAAGGCGGGAGGGCCAGATACGCAGTATTTT
-	TRBV30	-	TRBJ1-2	CAWSAGSDYGYTF	TGTGCCTGGAGCGCCGGGTCGGACTATGGCTACACCTTC
few	TRBV15	TRBD1	TRBJ2-7	CATSSSGTGAYEQYF	TGTGCCACCAGCAGCTCCGGGACAGGGGCCTACGAGCAGTACTTC
-	TRBV7-9	-	TRBJ2-7	CSSTRGDYEQYF	TGTTCCAGCACCCGGGGTGACTACGAGCAGTACTTC
-	TRBV6-5	TRBD1	TRBJ1-5	CASSSKGQGQNQPQHF	TGTGCCAGCAGTTCGAAGGGACAGGGGCAGAATCAGCCCCAGCATTTT
-	TRBV5-1	TRBD2	TRBJ2-1	CASSLAGASSGEQFF	TGCGCCAGCAGCCTAGCGGGAGCGTCGTCCGGTGAGCAGTTCTTC
few	TRBV5-1	-	TRBJ2-5	CASSRPLGETQYF	TGCGCCAGCAGTCGGCCCCTCGGGGAGACCCAGTACTTC
-	TRBV7-2	TRBD2	TRBJ2-3	CASSFAGTSPDF	TGTGCCAGCAGCTTCGCTGGGACTAGCCCGGATTTT
-	TRBV13	-	TRBJ1-2	CASSFPGTNYGYTF	TGTGCCAGCAGCTTCCCGGGAACGAACTATGGCTACACCTTC
once	TRBV5-1	TRBD2	TRBJ2-5	CASSTPGRAGETQYF	TGCGCCAGCTCCACCCCTGGGAGGGCTGGGGAGACCCAGTACTTC
-	TRBV5-1	TRBD2	TRBJ2-1	CASSFPGLDEQFF	TGCGCCAGCAGCTTCCCTGGACTAGATGAGCAGTTCTTC
-	TRBV14	TRBD1	TRBJ2-7	CASSQLGQHLYEQYF	TGTGCCAGCAGCCAACTGGGACAGCACCTCTACGAGCAGTACTTC
-	TRBV6-5	TRBD2	TRBJ2-3	CASSFQAGGPGDTQYF	TGTGCCAGCAGTTTCCAAGCGGGAGGGCCAGGAGATACGCAGTATTTT
-	TRBV2	-	TRBJ2-1	CASNLRSKSQFF	TGTGCCAGCAATTTGCGAAGTAAATCGCAGTTCTTC
-	TRBV5-1	TRBD2	TRBJ2-7	CASSGGTSYEQYF	TGCGCCAGCAGCGGCGGGACTAGCTACGAGCAGTACTTC
-	TRBV7-2	TRBD1	TRBJ1-2	CASSPTGNYGYTF	TGTGCCAGCAGCCCGACAGGGAACTATGGCTACACCTTC
-	TRBV15	TRBD1	TRBJ2-1	CATSRDLQGASNEQFF	TGTGCCACCAGCAGAGATCTCCAGGGGGCTAGCAATGAGCAGTTCTTC
-	TRBV5-1	-	TRBJ2-2	CASSLMTSNTGELFF	TGCGCCAGCAGCTTGATGACTTCGAACACCGGGGAGCTGTTTTTT
-	TRBV6-4	TRBD2	TRBJ2-3	CASSDTSGSAIDTQYF	TGTGCCAGCAGTGATACTAGCGGGAGTGCGATAGATACGCAGTATTTT
-	TRBV6-4	TRBD2	TRBJ2-1	CASSEGTSGSNEQFF	TGTGCCAGCAGTGAGGGGACTAGCGGTTCCAATGAGCAGTTCTTC
-	TRBV15	TRBD2	TRBJ2-1	CATSGGGESYNEQFF	TGTGCCACCAGCGGGGGGGGAGAGTCCTACAATGAGCAGTTCTTC
-	TRBV14	TRBD1	TRBJ2-7	CASSQGQGNSYEQYF	TGTGCCAGCAGCCAAGGACAGGGAAACTCCTACGAGCAGTACTTC
-	TRBV30	TRBD1	TRBJ1-4	CAWSGQGQAGEKLFF	TGTGCCTGGAGTGGCCAGGGACAGGCGGGGGAAAAACTGTTTTTT
-	TRBV2	TRBD1	TRBJ2-7	CASGGTGTYEQYF	TGTGCCAGCGGGGGGACAGGGACCTACGAGCAGTACTTC
-	TRBV7-9	-	TRBJ1-1	CASSGWGVTEAFF	TGTGCCAGCAGCGGGTGGGGGGTGACTGAAGCTTTCTTT
-	TRBV21-1	-	TRBJ2-3	CASSKVILPYRTDTQYF	TGTGCCAGCAGCAAAGTAATACTGCCCTATCGCACAGATACGCAGTATTTT
-	TRBV13	TRBD2	TRBJ2-3	CASSGRVAGGPSTDTQYF	TGTGCCAGCAGCGGAAGAGTAGCGGGGGGGCCGAGCACAGATACGCAGTATTTT
-	TRBV5-1	TRBD1	TRBJ2-7	CASSLGGGQGDSEQYF	TGCGCCAGCAGCCTGGGTGGGGGACAGGGTGACAGCGAGCAGTACTTC